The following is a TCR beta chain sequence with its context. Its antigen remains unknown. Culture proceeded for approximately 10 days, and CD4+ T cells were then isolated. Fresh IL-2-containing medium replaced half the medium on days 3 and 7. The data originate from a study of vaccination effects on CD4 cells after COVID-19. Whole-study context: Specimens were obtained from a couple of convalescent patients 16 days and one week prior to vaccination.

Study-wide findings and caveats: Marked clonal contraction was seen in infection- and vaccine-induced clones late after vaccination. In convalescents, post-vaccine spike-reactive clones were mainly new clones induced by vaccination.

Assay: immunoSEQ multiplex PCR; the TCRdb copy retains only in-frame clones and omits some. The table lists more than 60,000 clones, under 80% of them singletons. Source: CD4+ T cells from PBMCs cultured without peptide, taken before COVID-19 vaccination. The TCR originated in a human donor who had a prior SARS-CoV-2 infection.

The CDR3 sequence is CASSLKPQETQYF. The CDR3 DNA sequence: TGTGCCAGCAGCTTAAAGCCGCAGGAGACCCAGTACTTC. This chain connects TRBV13 to TRBJ2-5; D unclear. CDR3 length: 13 amino acids. The germline V and J ends were trimmed by 2 bases and 5 bases, with 9 bases remaining between them. Germline V gene sequence: CDR1 PRHDT, CDR2 FYEKMQ (reference sequence).